The subject of this entry is one TCR beta chain. What it binds is not known. This specimen comes from a study of identical twins. General study findings and limits: Within cord blood, abundant beta clonotypes carried fewer insertions, but memory repertoires showed no such trend. For out-of-frame beta sequences, excess twin sharing was weaker. Twin sharing of out-of-frame TCR alpha was underestimated by models in monozygotic pairs. Conclusions relied on cross-sectional statistical analysis, not following the same donors.

The length of the CDR3 is 14 residues. The V gene's germline CDR1 is SEHNR and CDR2 FQNEAQ (reference sequence). Trimming removed 4 bases at V and 1 base at J, with 10 bases between. TCRdb re-analysed the 5' RACE reads in MiXCR, keeping a single row per CDR3 protein. The data contain about 530,000 distinct CDR3 sequences, 12% to 15% of them singletons. This sample also appeared in a second study, on yellow fever vaccine responses in identical twins.

The chain combines TRBV7-9 with TRBJ1-1; perhaps TRBD1 as D (6 bases). The sample taken for sequencing was CD4+ T cells sorted from blood. The receptor's source is a woman aged 18-35 years in good health. The CDR3 is CASSSSGENTEAFF. The CDR3 bases are TGTGCCAGCAGCTCTTCAGGGGAGAACACTGAAGCTTTCTTT.